The sequence of this TCR beta chain was determined in a study of blood T cell repertoires in COVID-19. As for the study in general: The origin of the acute and convalescent COVID-19 samples was the United States, Italy and Spain. In each case, the material was cDNA or gDNA derived from T cells, B-cell-depleted T cells, or PBMCs.

This CDR3 spans 18 amino acids. Per the original data handling: Estimation of nucleated cell counts relied on the amplification of reference gene primers. Profiled with immunoSEQ multiplex PCR; TCRdb holds only in-frame clones, not every one. V and J calls and clone size are those listed in that table; D and trimming were worked out from the DNA. The table lists 120,000 or so clones, around 90% of them singletons. The gene calls are TRBV7-5 and TRBJ2-2; TRBD2, the D gene given by the table, was not confirmed from the DNA. TRBV7-5 is a documented pseudogene. Source material: peripheral blood. The origin of this receptor is a human donor in a cohort sampled during active COVID-19. Here the CDR3 reads CARSLGSSGRTKTGELFF. CDR3 DNA sequence: TGTGCCAGAAGCTTAGGGTCCAGCGGGAGGACCAAAACCGGGGAGCTGTTTTTT.